This T cell receptor (beta chain) was sequenced for a study of T cell changes during pregnancy in multiple sclerosis. Repertoires were generated with immunoSEQ multiplex PCR, while TCRdb's copy carries only in-frame clones and drops some. The sample contains around 83,000 clones, 80% to 95% of which appear only once. This clonotype originated in a female donor with multiple sclerosis, enrolled in a pregnancy study. Sequencing was performed on CD4+ T cells from peripheral blood mononuclear cells, taken in the second trimester of pregnancy.

The CDR3 spells CASSFQGTGVRYEQYF. As DNA, the CDR3 is TGTGCCAGCAGCTTCCAGGGGACAGGGGTGAGGTACGAGCAGTACTTC. The V call is TRBV7-9, the J call TRBJ2-7, with TRBD1 matching 10 bases. CDR3 size: 16 residues. The ends lost 3 bases at V and 4 bases at J; junction bases unmatched: 9. Per the germline V gene, CDR1 is SEHNR and CDR2 is FQNEAQ (reference sequence).